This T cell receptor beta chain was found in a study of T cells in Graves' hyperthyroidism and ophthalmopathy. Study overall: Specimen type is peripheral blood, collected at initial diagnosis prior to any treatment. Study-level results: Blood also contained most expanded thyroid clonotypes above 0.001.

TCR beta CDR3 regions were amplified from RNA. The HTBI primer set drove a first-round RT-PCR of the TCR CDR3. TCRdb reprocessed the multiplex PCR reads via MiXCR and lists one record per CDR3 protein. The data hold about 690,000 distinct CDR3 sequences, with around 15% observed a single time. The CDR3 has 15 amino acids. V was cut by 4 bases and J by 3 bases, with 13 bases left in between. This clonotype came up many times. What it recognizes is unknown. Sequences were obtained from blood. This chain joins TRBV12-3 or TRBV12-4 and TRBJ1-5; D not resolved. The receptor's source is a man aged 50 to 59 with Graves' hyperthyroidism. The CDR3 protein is CASSSTDGYNQPQHF. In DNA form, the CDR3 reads TGTGCCAGCAGTTCCACCGACGGCTACAATCAGCCCCAGCATTTT.